The sample holds a few counts of the clone carrying this T cell receptor beta chain. Researchers attached unique molecular identifiers to individual cDNA molecules. One entry per CDR3 protein, called by TCRdb with MiXCR from the 5' RACE reads. The sample includes some 38,000 distinct CDR3 sequences, about 5% of them seen just once. The CDR3 loop spans 12 amino acids. The V and J ends lost 2 bases and 6 bases respectively, with 6 bases between them. Germline V gene sequence: CDR1 SGHVS, CDR2 FNYEAQ. The source of the sample is a study of early T cells in non-severe SARS-CoV-2 infection. Sequenced sample: whole blood. The sequence was obtained from an adult who was a healthcare worker with PCR-confirmed SARS-CoV-2 infection or an uninfected control (not recorded which). The chain has TRBV7-6 and TRBJ2-3; D remains ambiguous. The DNA of the CDR3 is TGTGCCAGCAGCTTAATGGGGGATACGCAGTATTTT. Protein product: CASSLMGDTQYF.